This T cell receptor beta chain was retrieved from a study of T-cell reconstitution after alpha-beta-depleted transplantation in children. This clonotype was counted only a few times. V was shortened by 2 bases and J by 7 bases, with 14 bases between the two germline ends. Per germline, CDR1 ENHRY and CDR2 SYGVKD. The length of the CDR3 is 14 residues. Library preparation (for TCRbeta) was performed with unique molecular identifiers. TCRdb processed the PCR reads anew with MiXCR; each CDR3 protein has one entry. This sample has about 500,000 distinct CDR3 sequences, with approximately 30% found just once.

The sequence was obtained from a human donor who donated a stem cell graft to a child with aplastic anemia. The V and J genes are TRBV10-3 and TRBJ1-2; D unresolved. This sample comprised PBMCs from the stem cell graft donor, obtained from the stem cell graft. The CDR3 bases are TGTGCCATCAGTGAGCCAGGTTTCCTCCTTGGCTACACCTTC. It is translated as CAISEPGFLLGYTF.